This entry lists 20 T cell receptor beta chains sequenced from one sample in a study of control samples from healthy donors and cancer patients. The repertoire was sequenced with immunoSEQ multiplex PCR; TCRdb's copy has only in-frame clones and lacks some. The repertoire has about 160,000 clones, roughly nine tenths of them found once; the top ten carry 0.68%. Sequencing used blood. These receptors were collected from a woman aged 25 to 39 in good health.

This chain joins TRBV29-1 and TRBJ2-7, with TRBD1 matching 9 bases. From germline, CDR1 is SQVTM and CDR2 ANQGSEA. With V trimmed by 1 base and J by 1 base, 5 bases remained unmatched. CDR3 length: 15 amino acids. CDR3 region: CSVEGGDRESYEQYF. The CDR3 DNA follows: TGCAGCGTTGAAGGGGGGGACAGGGAATCCTACGAGCAGTACTTC.

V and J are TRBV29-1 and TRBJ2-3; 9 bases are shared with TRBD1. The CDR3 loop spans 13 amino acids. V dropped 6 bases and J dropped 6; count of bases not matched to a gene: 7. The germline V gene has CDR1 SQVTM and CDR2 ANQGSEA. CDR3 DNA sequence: TGCAGCGTCGGGACAGGGTCGTGGGATACGCAGTATTTT. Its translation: CSVGTGSWDTQYF.

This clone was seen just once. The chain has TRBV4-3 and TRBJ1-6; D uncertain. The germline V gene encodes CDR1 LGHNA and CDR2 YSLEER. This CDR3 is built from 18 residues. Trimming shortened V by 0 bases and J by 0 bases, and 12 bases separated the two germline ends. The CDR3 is CASSQDRPGSSYNSPLHF. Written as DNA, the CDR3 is TGCGCCAGCAGCCAAGATCGCCCAGGCAGCTCCTATAATTCACCCCTCCACTTT.

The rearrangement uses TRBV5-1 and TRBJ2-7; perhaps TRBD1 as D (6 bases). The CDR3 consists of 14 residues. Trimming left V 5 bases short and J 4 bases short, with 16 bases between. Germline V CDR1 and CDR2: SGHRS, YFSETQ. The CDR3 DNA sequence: TGCGCCAGCAGAATGGGGGACATGTCTTACGAGCAGTACTTC. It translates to CASRMGDMSYEQYF.

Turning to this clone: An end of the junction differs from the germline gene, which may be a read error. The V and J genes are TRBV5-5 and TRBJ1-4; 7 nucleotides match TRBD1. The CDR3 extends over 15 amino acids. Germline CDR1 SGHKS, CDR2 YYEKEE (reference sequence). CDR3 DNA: TGTGTCAGCAGCTGGATGACAGGGAGGGATGAAAAACTGTTTTTT. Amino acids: CVSSWMTGRDEKLFF.

The CDR3 nucleotides read TGTGCCAGCAGTTACTCCGGGACCCAGAGGCGGTACGAGCAGTACTTC. Protein: CASSYSGTQRRYEQYF. This rearrangement joins TRBV6-5 to TRBJ2-7; D tentatively reads TRBD1 or TRBD2 (5 bases each). Germline CDR1 reads MNHEY; CDR2 reads SVGAGI. V was pared by 0 bases and J by 4 bases, with 16 bases between. This CDR3 has 16 residues.

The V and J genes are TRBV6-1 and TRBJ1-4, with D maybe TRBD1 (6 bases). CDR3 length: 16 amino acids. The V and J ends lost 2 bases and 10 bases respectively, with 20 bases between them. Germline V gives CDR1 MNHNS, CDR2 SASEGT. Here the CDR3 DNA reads TGTGCCAGCAGTGAATCCCTCCAGGGGCTGGGAGGAAAACTGTTTTTT. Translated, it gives CASSESLQGLGGKLFF.

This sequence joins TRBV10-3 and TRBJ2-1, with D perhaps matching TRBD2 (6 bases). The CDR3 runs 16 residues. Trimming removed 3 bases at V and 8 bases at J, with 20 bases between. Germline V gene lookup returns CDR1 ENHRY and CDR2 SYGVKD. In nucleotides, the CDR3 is TGTGCCATCAGTGATGCGGAGGGGCAGGCTAGATATGAGCAGTTCTTC. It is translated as CAISDAEGQARYEQFF.

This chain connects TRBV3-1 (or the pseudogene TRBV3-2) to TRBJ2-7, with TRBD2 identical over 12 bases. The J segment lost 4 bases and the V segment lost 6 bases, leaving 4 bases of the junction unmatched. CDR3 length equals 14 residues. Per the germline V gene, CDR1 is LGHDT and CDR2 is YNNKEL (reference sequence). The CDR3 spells CASRPGTSGYEQYF. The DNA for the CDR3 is TGTGCCAGCAGACCCGGGACTAGCGGGTACGAGCAGTACTTC.

CDR3 protein: CASSFTPTGGAGTEAFF. The CDR3 bases are TGTGCCAGCAGCTTTACCCCTACTGGGGGGGCAGGGACTGAAGCTTTCTTT. The chain carries TRBV7-9 and TRBJ1-1, with D perhaps matching TRBD1 (6 bases). CDR3 length: 17 residues. Germline-derived CDR1 and CDR2 are SEHNR and FQNEAQ (reference sequence). With 3 bases removed from V and 5 bases from J, the gap between germline ends came to 22 bases. The entire variable domain, with the rest obtained from reference TRBV7-9 and TRBJ1-1, is as follows: DTGVSQNPRHKITKRGQNVTFRCDPISEHNRLYWYRQTLGQGPEFLTYFQNEAQLEKSRLLSDRFSAERPKGSFSTLEIQRTEQGDSAMYLCASSFTPTGGAGTEAFFGQGTRLTVV.

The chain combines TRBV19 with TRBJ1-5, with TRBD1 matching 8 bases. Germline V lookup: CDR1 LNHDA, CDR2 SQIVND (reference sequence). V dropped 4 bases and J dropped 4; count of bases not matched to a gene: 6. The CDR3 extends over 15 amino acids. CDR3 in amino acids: CASSTLRQGNQPQHF. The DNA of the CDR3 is TGTGCCAGTAGTACACTTCGACAGGGGAATCAGCCCCAGCATTTT.

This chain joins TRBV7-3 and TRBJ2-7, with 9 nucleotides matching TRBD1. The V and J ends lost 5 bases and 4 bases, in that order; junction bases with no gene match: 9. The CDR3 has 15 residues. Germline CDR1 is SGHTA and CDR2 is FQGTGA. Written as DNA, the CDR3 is TGTGCCAGCAGCCCCTACGGACAGGGGAGTTACGAGCAGTACTTC. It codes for CASSPYGQGSYEQYF. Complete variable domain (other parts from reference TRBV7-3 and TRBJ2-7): GAGVSQTPSNKVTEKGKYVELRCDPISGHTALYWYRQSLGQGPEFLIYFQGTGAADDSGLPNDRFFAVRPEGSVSTLKIQRTERGDSAVYLCASSPYGQGSYEQYFGPGTRLTVT.

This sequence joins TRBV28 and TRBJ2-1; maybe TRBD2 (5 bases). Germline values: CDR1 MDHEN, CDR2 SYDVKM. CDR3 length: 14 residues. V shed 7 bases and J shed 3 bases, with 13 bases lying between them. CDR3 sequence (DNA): TGTGCCAGCATCTCGGAGCGGAGCTACAATGAGCAGTTCTTC. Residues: CASISERSYNEQFF.

The CDR3 coding sequence is TGTGCCAGTAGTAGGGGGACACCAGGGACTGAAGCTTTCTTT. The encoded protein is CASSRGTPGTEAFF. The rearrangement joins TRBV19 to TRBJ1-1, with D perhaps matching TRBD1 (6 bases). CDR1 is LNHDA and CDR2 is SQIVND in the germline V gene (reference sequence). This CDR3 has 14 residues. Trimming took off 4 bases at V and 5 bases at J, with 14 bases between the two ends.

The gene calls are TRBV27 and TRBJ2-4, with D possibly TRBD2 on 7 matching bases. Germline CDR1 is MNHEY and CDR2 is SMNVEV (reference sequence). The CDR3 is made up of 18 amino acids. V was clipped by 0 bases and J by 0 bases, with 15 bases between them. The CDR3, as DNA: TGTGCCAGCAGTTTATCCGGGGGGCCTACGGGAGCCAAAAACATTCAGTACTTC. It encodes CASSLSGGPTGAKNIQYF.

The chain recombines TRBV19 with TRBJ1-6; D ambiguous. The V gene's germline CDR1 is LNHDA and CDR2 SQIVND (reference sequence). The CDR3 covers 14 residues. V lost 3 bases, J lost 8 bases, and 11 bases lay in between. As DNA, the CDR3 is TGTGCCAGTAGTATGACGCAGGTTTATTCACCCCTCCACTTT. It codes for CASSMTQVYSPLHF.

The DNA of the CDR3 is TGTGCCAGCAGCCACGGACTAGCGGGAGCGACCGGGGAGCTGTTTTTT. This translates into CASSHGLAGATGELFF. The chain carries TRBV7-9 and TRBJ2-2, with 13 bases identical to TRBD2. Germline lookup yields CDR1 SEHNR and CDR2 FQNEAQ (reference sequence). Trimming took 5 bases from V and 5 from J; bases not matched to a gene: 5. The CDR3 contains 16 residues.

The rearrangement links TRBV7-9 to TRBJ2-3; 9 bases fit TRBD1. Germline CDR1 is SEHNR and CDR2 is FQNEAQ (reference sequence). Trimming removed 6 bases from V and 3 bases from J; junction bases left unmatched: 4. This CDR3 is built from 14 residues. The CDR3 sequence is CASSRDRETDTQYF. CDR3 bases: TGTGCCAGCAGTCGGGACAGGGAGACAGATACGCAGTATTTT.

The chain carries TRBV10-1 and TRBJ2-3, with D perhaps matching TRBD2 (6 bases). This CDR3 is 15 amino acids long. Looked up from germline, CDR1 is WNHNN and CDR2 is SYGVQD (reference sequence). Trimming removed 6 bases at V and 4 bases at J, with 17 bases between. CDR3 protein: CASSAGLLAADTQYF. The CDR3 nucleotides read TGCGCCAGCAGCGCGGGACTCCTCGCCGCAGATACGCAGTATTTT.

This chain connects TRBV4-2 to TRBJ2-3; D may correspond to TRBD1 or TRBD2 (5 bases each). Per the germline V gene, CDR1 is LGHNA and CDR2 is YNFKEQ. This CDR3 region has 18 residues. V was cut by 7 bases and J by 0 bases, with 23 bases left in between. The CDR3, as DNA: TGTGCCAGCACCACATTTATGGGCCCAGGGAGTAGCACAGATACGCAGTATTTT. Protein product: CASTTFMGPGSSTDTQYF.